These T cell receptor beta chains were read from a single sample in a study of blood T cell repertoires in COVID-19. The method was immunoSEQ multiplex PCR; TCRdb's version includes in-frame clones alone and lacks a portion of them. The data contain around 390,000 clones, around 87% of them singletons. Sequencing was performed on PBMCs or T cells enriched from blood (not recorded which). The source is a woman aged 45-65 years who had recovered from COVID-19. CDR3s include the opening cysteine and the closing phenylalanine or tryptophan. The D gene is left open where the match is weak. Not all rows give a size; the values are once, few, many and, for expanded clones, a class.

D	size	V	J	DNA	CDR3
TRBD1	.	TRBV4-1	TRBJ1-2	TGCGCCAGCAGCCTCGTCCCTGGTACGGGACAGGTCTTAGGCTACACCTTC	CASSLVPGTGQVLGYTF
TRBD1	.	TRBV28	TRBJ1-1	TGTGCCAGCAGGCTAGGACAGGGTTACACTGAAGCTTTCTTT	CASRLGQGYTEAFF
TRBD1	.	TRBV27	TRBJ1-6	TGTGCCAGCAGTTTAAAGGGGACAGGGAGAGCCCACTTT	CASSLKGTGRAHF
.	.	TRBV5-5	TRBJ2-7	TGTGCCAGCAGGACATACAGCTCCTACGAGCAGTACTTC	CASRTYSSYEQYF
TRBD2	.	TRBV29-1	TRBJ2-3	TGCAGCGTTAGCGGGGGTCTCACAGATACGCAGTATTTT	CSVSGGLTDTQYF
TRBD1	.	TRBV10-3	TRBJ1-1	TGTGCCTCCCTAAAGGCGGCAGGGGGACAAAGCATGAACACTGAAGCTTTCTTT	CASLKAAGGQSMNTEAFF
.	once	TRBV25-1	TRBJ2-5	TGTGCCAGCGGTAGAGAGACCCAGTACTTC	CASGRETQYF
.	.	TRBV4-1	TRBJ2-7	TGCGCCAGCAGCCAGAACAGGGCTAGCTCCTACGAGCAGTACTTC	CASSQNRASSYEQYF
.	.	TRBV19	TRBJ2-7	TGTGCCAGTAGTACTCAGATGACAACCTACGAGCAGTACTTC	CASSTQMTTYEQYF
.	once	TRBV30	TRBJ1-2	TGTGCCTGGGGCCCCTCCCGACCACTAGAGTATGGCTACACCTTC	CAWGPSRPLEYGYTF
.	.	TRBV18	TRBJ1-1	TGTGCCAGCTCACCTTCCAGCACTGAAGCTTTCTTT	CASSPSSTEAFF
.	.	TRBV11-3	TRBJ1-2	TGTGCCAGCAGCGCCGGAAGGGGCTATGGCTACACCTTC	CASSAGRGYGYTF
TRBD1	.	TRBV5-6	TRBJ2-3	TGTGCCAGCAGCTTGAACAGGGGGCTCACAGATACGCAGTATTTT	CASSLNRGLTDTQYF
TRBD1	once	TRBV11-2	TRBJ2-5	TGTGCCAGCAGCTCCGACAGGGCAGAGACCCAGTACTTC	CASSSDRAETQYF
.	.	TRBV5-4	TRBJ2-3	TGTGCCAGCAGCTTTAGGCCGACGCGGACAAAAACTAGCACAGATACGCAGTATTTT	CASSFRPTRTKTSTDTQYF
TRBD2	.	TRBV7-3	TRBJ2-3	TGTGCCAGCAGCTTAAGCCGCGGGGGGGCAGGTGATACGCAGTATTTT	CASSLSRGGAGDTQYF
.	.	TRBV18	TRBJ1-3	TGTGCCAGCTCACCGGACATCTTCTCTGGAAACACCATATATTTT	CASSPDIFSGNTIYF
.	.	TRBV27	TRBJ2-7	TGTGCCAGCAGTCCATATGAGGGGGGGGCTAGAAACGAGCAGTACTTC	CASSPYEGGARNEQYF
.	.	TRBV28	TRBJ1-3	TGTGCCAGCAGTCCCCCTCTTACGAGACAGGATAATAAGGGGGCTGGAAACACCATATATTTT	CASSPPLTRQDNKGAGNTIYF
.	.	TRBV3-1/TRBV3-2	TRBJ1-1	TGTGCCAGCAGCCAAGACAGGCAATCTGACGCTTTCTTT	CASSQDRQSDAFF
TRBD1	.	TRBV30	TRBJ1-5	TGTGCCTGGAGTCCCCCCGGGACAGGGACGTCGGGCAATCAGCCCCAGCATTTT	CAWSPPGTGTSGNQPQHF
TRBD1	few	TRBV5-1	TRBJ2-2	TGCGCCAGCAGCGGGGGACAGGGGTATGGGGAGCTGTTTTTT	CASSGGQGYGELFF